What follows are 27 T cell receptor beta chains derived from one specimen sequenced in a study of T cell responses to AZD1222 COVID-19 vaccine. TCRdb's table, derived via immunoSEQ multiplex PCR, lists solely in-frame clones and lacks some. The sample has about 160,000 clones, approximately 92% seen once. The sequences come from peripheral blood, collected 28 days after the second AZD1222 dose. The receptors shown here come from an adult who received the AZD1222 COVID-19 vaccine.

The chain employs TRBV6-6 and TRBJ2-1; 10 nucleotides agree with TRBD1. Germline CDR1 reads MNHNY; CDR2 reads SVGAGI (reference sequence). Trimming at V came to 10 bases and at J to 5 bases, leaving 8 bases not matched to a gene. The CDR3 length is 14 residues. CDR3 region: CAIGGQGGNNEQFF. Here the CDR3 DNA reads TGTGCCATTGGCGGACAGGGGGGAAACAATGAGCAGTTCTTC.

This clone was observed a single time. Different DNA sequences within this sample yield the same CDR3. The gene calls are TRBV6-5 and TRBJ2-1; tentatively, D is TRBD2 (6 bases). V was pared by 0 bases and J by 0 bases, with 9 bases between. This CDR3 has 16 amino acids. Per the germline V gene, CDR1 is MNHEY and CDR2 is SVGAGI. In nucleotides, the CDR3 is TGTGCCAGCAGTTACTCTGGGGGGAGCTCCTACAATGAGCAGTTCTTC. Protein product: CASSYSGGSSYNEQFF.

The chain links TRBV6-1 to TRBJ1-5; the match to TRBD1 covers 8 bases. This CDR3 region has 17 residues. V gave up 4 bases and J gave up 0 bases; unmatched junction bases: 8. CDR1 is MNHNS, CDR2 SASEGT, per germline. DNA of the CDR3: TGTGCCAGCAGTGCCAGGACAGGGACCGCTAGCAATCAGCCCCAGCATTTT. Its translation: CASSARTGTASNQPQHF.

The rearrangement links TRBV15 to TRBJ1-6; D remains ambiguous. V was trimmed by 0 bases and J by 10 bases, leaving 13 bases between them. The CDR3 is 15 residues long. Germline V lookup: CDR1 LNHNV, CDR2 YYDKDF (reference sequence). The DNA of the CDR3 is TGTGCCACCAGCAGAGATCGGGGTATGGGATCACCCCTCCACTTT. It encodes CATSRDRGMGSPLHF.

DNA for the CDR3: TGTGCCAGCAGCGTAGGACCCTACACCGGGGAGCTGTTTTTT. Protein sequence: CASSVGPYTGELFF. The chain is built from TRBV9 and TRBJ2-2; D ambiguous. Germline assignment: CDR1 SGDLS and CDR2 YYNGEE. The CDR3 runs to 14 residues. Trimming took 0 bases from V and 3 from J, leaving 6 bases between them.

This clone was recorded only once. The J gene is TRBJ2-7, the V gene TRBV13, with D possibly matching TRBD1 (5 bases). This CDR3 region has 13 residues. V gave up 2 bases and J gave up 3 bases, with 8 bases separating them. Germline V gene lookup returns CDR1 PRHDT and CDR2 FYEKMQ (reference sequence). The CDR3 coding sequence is TGTGCCAGCAGCTTAAAGGGGCGCTACGAGCAGTACTTC. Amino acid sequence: CASSLKGRYEQYF. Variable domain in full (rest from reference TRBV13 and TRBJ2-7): AAGVIQSPRHLIKEKRETATLKCYPIPRHDTVYWYQQGPGQDPQFLISFYEKMQSDKGSIPDRFSAQQFSDYHSELNMSSLELGDSALYFCASSLKGRYEQYFGPGTRLTVT.

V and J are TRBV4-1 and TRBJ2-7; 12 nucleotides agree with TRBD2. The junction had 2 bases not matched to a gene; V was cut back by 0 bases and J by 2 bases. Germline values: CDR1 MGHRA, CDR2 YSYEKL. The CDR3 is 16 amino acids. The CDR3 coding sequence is TGCGCCAGCAGCCAAGAGTCTAGCGGGAGGGCCTACGAGCAGTACTTC. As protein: CASSQESSGRAYEQYF.

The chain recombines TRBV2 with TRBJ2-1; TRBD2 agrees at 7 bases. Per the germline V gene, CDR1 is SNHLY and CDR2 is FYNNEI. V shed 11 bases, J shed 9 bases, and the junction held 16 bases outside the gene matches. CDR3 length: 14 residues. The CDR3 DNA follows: TGTGCCTTTAAGCGGGGAGGCGGCCTGGGTGAGCAGTTCTTC. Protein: CAFKRGGGLGEQFF.

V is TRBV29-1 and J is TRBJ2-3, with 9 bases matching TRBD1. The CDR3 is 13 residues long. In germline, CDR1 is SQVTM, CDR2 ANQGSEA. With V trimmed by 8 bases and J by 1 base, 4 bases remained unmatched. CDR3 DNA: TGCAGCTCAGACAGGGGGGGCACAGATACGCAGTATTTT. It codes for CSSDRGGTDTQYF.

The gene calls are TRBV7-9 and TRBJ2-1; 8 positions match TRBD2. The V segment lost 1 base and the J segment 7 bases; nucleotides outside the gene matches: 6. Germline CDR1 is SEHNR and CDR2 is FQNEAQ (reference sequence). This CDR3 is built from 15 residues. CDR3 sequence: CASSLGGGLLNEQFF. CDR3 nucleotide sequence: TGTGCCAGCAGCTTAGGCGGGGGGCTTTTAAATGAGCAGTTCTTC.

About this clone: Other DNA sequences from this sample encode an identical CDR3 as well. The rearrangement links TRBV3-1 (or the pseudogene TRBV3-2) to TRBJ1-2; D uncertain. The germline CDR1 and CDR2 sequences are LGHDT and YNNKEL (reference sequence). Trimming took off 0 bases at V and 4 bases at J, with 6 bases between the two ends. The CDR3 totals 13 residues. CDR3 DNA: TGTGCCAGCAGCCAAGATTTAACCTATGGCTACACCTTC. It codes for CASSQDLTYGYTF.

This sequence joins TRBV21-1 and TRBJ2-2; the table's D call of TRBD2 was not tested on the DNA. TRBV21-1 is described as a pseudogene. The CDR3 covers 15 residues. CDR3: CASSTSGGRTGELFF. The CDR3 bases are TGTGCCAGCAGCACGTCGGGAGGGCGCACCGGGGAGCTGTTTTTT.

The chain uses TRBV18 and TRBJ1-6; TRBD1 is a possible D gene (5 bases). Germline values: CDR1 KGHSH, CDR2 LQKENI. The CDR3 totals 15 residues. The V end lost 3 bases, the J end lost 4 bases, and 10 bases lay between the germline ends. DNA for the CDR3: TGTGCCAGCTCACCGGGCAGGGCGTATAATTCACCCCTCCACTTT. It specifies CASSPGRAYNSPLHF.

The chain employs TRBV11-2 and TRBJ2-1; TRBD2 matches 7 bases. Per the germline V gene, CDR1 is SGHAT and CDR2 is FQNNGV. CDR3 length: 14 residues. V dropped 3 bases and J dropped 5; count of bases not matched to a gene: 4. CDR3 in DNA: TGTGCCAGCAGCTTGTGGGACTATAACAATGAGCAGTTCTTC. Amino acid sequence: CASSLWDYNNEQFF.

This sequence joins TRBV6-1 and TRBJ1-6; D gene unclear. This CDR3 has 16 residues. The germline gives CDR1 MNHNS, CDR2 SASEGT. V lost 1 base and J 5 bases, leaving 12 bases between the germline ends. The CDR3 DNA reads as TGTGCCAGCAGTGAAGAGTGGAGGGCCAATAATTCACCCCTCCACTTT. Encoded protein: CASSEEWRANNSPLHF.

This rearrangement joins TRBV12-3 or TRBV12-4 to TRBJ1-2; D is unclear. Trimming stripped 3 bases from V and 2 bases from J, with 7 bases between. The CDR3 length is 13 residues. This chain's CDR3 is CASSFTGNYGYTF. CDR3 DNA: TGTGCCAGCAGTTTTACCGGGAACTATGGCTACACCTTC.

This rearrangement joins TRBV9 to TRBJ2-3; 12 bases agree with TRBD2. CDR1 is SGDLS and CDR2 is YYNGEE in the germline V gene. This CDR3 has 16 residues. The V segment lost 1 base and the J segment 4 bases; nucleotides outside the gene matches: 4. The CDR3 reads CASSVPLAGGADTQYF. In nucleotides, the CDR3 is TGTGCCAGCAGCGTACCCCTAGCGGGAGGGGCAGATACGCAGTATTTT.

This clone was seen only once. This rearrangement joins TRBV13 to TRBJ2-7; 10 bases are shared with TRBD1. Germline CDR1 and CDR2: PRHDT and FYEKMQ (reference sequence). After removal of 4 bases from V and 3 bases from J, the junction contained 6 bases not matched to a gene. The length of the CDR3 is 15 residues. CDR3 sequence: CASSYRTGGNYEQYF. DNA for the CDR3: TGTGCCAGCAGCTACCGGACAGGGGGAAACTACGAGCAGTACTTC.

CDR3: CASSLDVWDSLGGGYTF. The CDR3 DNA reads TGTGCCAGCAGCTTAGACGTTTGGGATTCTCTAGGGGGTGGCTACACCTTC. This sequence joins TRBV7-2 and TRBJ1-2, with D perhaps TRBD1 (6 bases). In germline, CDR1 is SGHTA, CDR2 FQGNSA. This CDR3 has 17 amino acids. The germline V and J ends were trimmed by 1 base and 7 bases, with 22 bases remaining between them.

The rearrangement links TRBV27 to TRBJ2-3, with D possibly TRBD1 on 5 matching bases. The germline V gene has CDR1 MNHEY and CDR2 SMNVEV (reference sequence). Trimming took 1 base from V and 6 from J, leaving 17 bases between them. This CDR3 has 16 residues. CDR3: CASSLLGASQLDTQYF. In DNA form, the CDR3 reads TGTGCCAGCAGTTTATTAGGGGCTAGTCAACTGGATACGCAGTATTTT.

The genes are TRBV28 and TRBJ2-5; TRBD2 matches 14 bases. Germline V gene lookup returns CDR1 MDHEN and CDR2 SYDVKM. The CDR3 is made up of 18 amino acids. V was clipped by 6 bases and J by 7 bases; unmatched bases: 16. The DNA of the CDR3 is TGTGCCAGCAGCCCGGGACTAGCGGGAGAAAGTGTGAGCGGGACCCAGTACTTC. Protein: CASSPGLAGESVSGTQYF.

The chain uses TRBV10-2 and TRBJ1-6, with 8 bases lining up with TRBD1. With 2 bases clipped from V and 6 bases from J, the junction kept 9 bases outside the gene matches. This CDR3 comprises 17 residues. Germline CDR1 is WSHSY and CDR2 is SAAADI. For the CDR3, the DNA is TGCGCCAGCAGTGAGCCTATTACCGGACAGGGTAATTCACCCCTCCACTTT. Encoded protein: CASSEPITGQGNSPLHF.

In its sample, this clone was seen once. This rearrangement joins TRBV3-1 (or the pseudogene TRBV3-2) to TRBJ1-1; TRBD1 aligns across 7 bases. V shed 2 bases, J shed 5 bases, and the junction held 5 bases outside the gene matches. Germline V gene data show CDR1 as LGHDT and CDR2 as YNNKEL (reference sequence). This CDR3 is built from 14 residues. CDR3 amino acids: CASSQPSGGTEAFF. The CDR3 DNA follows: TGTGCCAGCAGCCAACCTTCAGGGGGGACTGAAGCTTTCTTT.

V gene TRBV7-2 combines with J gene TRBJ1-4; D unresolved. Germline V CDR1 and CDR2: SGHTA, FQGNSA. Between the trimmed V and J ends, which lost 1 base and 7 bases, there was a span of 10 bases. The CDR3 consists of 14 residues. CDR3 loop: CASSLDSYAEKLFF. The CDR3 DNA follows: TGTGCCAGCAGCTTAGACAGTTATGCTGAAAAACTGTTTTTT.

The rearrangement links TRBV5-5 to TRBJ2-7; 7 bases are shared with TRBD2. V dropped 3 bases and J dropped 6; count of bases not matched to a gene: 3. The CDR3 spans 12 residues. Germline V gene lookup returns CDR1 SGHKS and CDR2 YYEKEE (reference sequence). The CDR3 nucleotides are TGTGCCAGCAGCTGGGGGAGGGGCGAGCAGTACTTC. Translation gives CASSWGRGEQYF.

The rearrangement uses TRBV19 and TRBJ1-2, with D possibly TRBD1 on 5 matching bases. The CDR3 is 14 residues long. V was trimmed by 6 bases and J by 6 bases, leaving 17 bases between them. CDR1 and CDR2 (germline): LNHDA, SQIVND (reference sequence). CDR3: CASRAAGKTDGYTF. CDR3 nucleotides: TGTGCCAGTAGGGCGGCAGGGAAGACGGATGGCTACACCTTC. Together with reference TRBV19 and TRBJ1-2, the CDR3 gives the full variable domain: DGGITQSPKYLFRKEGQNVTLSCEQNLNHDAMYWYRQDPGQGLRLIYYSQIVNDFQKGDIAEGYSVSREKKESFPLTVTSAQKNPTAFYLCASRAAGKTDGYTFGSGTRLTVV.

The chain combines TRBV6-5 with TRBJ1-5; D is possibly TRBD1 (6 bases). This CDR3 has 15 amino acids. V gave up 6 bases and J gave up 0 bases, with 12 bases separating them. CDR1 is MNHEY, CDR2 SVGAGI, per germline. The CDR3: CASSGTINSNQPQHF. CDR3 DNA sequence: TGTGCCAGCAGCGGGACAATTAATAGCAATCAGCCCCAGCATTTT.